Given below is one T cell receptor (beta chain) in context. CDR3 size: 15 residues. Trimming cost V 3 bases and J 2 bases; bases outside gene matches: 7. Germline CDR1 is SNHLY and CDR2 is FYNNEI. The data stem from a study of cytomegalovirus exposure and HLA in healthy donors. Both 60 Vbeta primers and 13 Jbeta primers went into the PCR. Generated by immunoSEQ multiplex PCR, the TCRdb table keeps only in-frame clones and is missing some. In all, the sample yields about 42,000 clones. The J gene is TRBJ2-7, the V gene TRBV2; 7 bases are a match to TRBD2. This clonotype was sampled from a young man in good health and CMV-seronegative. The material sequenced was PBMCs. The CDR3 reads CASSEGPAGTYEQYF. The CDR3 DNA sequence: TGTGCCAGCAGTGAGGGGCCAGCGGGAACCTACGAGCAGTACTTC.